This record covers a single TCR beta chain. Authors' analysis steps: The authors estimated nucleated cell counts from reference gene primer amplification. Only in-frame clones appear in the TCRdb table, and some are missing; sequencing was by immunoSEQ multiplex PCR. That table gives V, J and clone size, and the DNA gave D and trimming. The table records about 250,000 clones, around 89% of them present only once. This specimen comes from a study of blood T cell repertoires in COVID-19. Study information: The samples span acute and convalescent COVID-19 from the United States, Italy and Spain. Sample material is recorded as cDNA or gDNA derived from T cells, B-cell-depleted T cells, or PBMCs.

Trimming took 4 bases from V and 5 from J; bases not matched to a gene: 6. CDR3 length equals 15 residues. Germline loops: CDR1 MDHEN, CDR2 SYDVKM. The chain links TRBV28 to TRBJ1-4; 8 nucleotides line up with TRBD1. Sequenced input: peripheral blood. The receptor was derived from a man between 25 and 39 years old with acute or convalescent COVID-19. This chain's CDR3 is CASSSPGGGNEKLFF. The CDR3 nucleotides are TGTGCCAGCAGTTCCCCAGGGGGCGGAAATGAAAAACTGTTTTTT.